These T cell receptor beta chains were read from a single sample in a study of early T cells in non-severe SARS-CoV-2 infection. TCRdb redid the calling of the 5' RACE reads with MiXCR, one entry per CDR3 protein. The sample lists roughly 80,000 distinct CDR3 sequences; about a sixth were seen once. Material for sequencing was whole blood. These TCRs come from an adult who was a healthcare worker with PCR-confirmed SARS-CoV-2 infection or an uninfected control (not recorded which). CDR3s include the opening cysteine and the closing phenylalanine or tryptophan. The D gene is left open where the match is weak. Clone sizes are given selectively: once, few, many, or a class where the clone is expanded.

D: .; J: TRBJ2-1; V: TRBV10-3; size: few; DNA: TGTGCCATCATGACCGGCTACAATGAGCAGTTCTTC; CDR3: CAIMTGYNEQFF
D: .; J: TRBJ2-6; V: TRBV7-9; size: .; DNA: TGTGCCAGCAGCTTATTGCTAGGGACTGGGGCCAACGTCCTGACTTTC; CDR3: CASSLLLGTGANVLTF
D: TRBD1; J: TRBJ2-1; V: TRBV12-3/TRBV12-4; size: few; DNA: TGTGCCAGCAATATTGGACAGGAGATTTACAATGAGCAGTTCTTC; CDR3: CASNIGQEIYNEQFF
D: .; J: TRBJ1-2; V: TRBV3-1; size: many; DNA: TGTGCCAGCAGCCAAGGTGCGGAGTTAGAGGGCTACACCTTC; CDR3: CASSQGAELEGYTF
D: .; J: TRBJ2-5; V: TRBV20-1; size: few; DNA: TGCAGTGCTAGATGGCAGGGGATGAAGACCCAGTACTTC; CDR3: CSARWQGMKTQYF
D: TRBD1; J: TRBJ1-5; V: TRBV28; size: many; DNA: TGTGCCACCAGTTCGGGACAGGGCCATCAGCCCCAGCATTTT; CDR3: CATSSGQGHQPQHF
D: .; J: TRBJ1-6; V: TRBV10-3; size: few; DNA: TGTGCCATCAGTGACAGGGTGAATAATTCACCCCTCCACTTT; CDR3: CAISDRVNNSPLHF
D: .; J: TRBJ1-3; V: TRBV19; size: .; DNA: TGTGCCAGTAGTATTCGAGCAACCCTCTCTGGAAACACCATATATTTT; CDR3: CASSIRATLSGNTIYF
D: TRBD1; J: TRBJ2-5; V: TRBV30; size: .; DNA: TGTGCCTGGAGGCAGGGGGCGTCTCTCTACCAAGAGACCCAGTACTTC; CDR3: CAWRQGASLYQETQYF
D: TRBD1; J: TRBJ2-7; V: TRBV28; size: .; DNA: TGTGCCAGCAGCCGGACAGGGGGCTCCTACGAGCAGTACTTC; CDR3: CASSRTGGSYEQYF
D: .; J: TRBJ2-3; V: TRBV9; size: few; DNA: TGTGCCAGCAGCCCCCGTGGCCAAGGGGGTGGAGATACGCAGTATTTT; CDR3: CASSPRGQGGGDTQYF
D: TRBD2; J: TRBJ2-1; V: TRBV11-2; size: .; DNA: TGTGCCAGCAGCTTAGATCTGGGACTAGCGGGGTCCAATGAGCAGTTCTTC; CDR3: CASSLDLGLAGSNEQFF
D: TRBD1; J: TRBJ2-7; V: TRBV6-2/TRBV6-3; size: few; DNA: TGTGCCAGCAGTTACTCGGGACAGGGTACAAAGGAGCAGTACTTC; CDR3: CASSYSGQGTKEQYF
D: .; J: TRBJ2-1; V: TRBV4-1; size: .; DNA: TGCGCCAACAGCCAAGAGCAGGGATTAGGTTACAATGAGCAGTTCTTC; CDR3: CANSQEQGLGYNEQFF
D: TRBD1; J: TRBJ1-1; V: TRBV5-6; size: .; DNA: TGTGCCAGCAGCTCCACAGGGGGCACTGAAGCTTTCTTT; CDR3: CASSSTGGTEAFF
D: .; J: TRBJ1-2; V: TRBV5-1; size: .; DNA: TGCGCCAGCAGCTTGGCACCGGGACAACAGGGAGATGGCTACACCTTC; CDR3: CASSLAPGQQGDGYTF
D: .; J: TRBJ2-3; V: TRBV9; size: few; DNA: TGTGCCAGCAGCGGTAGCACAGATACGCAGTATTTT; CDR3: CASSGSTDTQYF
D: TRBD1; J: TRBJ2-2; V: TRBV6-6; size: few; DNA: TGTGCCAGCAGTTACCCCCCCAGGGGGCAGTCCGGGGAGCTGTTTTTT; CDR3: CASSYPPRGQSGELFF
D: .; J: TRBJ1-5; V: TRBV6-1; size: many; DNA: TGTGCCAGCAGTGAGGGTGTTCATCAGCCCCAGCATTTT; CDR3: CASSEGVHQPQHF
D: TRBD2; J: TRBJ2-2; V: TRBV29-1; size: .; DNA: TGCAGCGCTGAATCTAGCGGGATGGGCACCGGGGAGCTGTTTTTT; CDR3: CSAESSGMGTGELFF
D: .; J: TRBJ1-3; V: TRBV6-6; size: few; DNA: TGTGCCAGCAGTTACAGGGGATCTGGAAACACCATATATTTT; CDR3: CASSYRGSGNTIYF
D: .; J: TRBJ2-5; V: TRBV28; size: few; DNA: TGTGCCAGCGGAAGGAAAAGAGAGACCCAGTACTTC; CDR3: CASGRKRETQYF
D: TRBD1; J: TRBJ1-1; V: TRBV11-2; size: .; DNA: TGTGCCAGCAGCTCGGGACAGCTCACTGAAGCTTTCTTT; CDR3: CASSSGQLTEAFF
D: .; J: TRBJ1-5; V: TRBV7-8; size: .; DNA: TGTGCCAGCAGCCTAGGAAGGACACCGACGAATCGCAATCAGCCCCAGCATTTT; CDR3: CASSLGRTPTNRNQPQHF
D: TRBD1; J: TRBJ1-6; V: TRBV10-3; size: .; DNA: TGTGCCATCAGGGGGACAGGGGGCAATAATTCACCCCTCCACTTT; CDR3: CAIRGTGGNNSPLHF
D: .; J: TRBJ2-1; V: TRBV24-1; size: .; DNA: TGTGCCACCAGTGGCTCGGGGGGCTACTACAATGAGCAGTTCTTC; CDR3: CATSGSGGYYNEQFF
D: .; J: TRBJ2-1; V: TRBV24-1; size: .; DNA: TGTGCCACCAGTGATTTGCGTCCTGACAACGGCAATGAGCAGTTCTTC; CDR3: CATSDLRPDNGNEQFF
D: .; J: TRBJ2-2; V: TRBV29-1; size: .; DNA: TGCAGCGTTGATGGACACAACACCGGGGAGCTGTTTTTT; CDR3: CSVDGHNTGELFF
D: .; J: TRBJ1-2; V: TRBV29-1; size: .; DNA: TGCAGCACTGGGGGAAACTATGGCTACACCTTC; CDR3: CSTGGNYGYTF
D: .; J: TRBJ1-5; V: TRBV3-1; size: few; DNA: TGTGCCAGCAGCCAAGAGGGATTCGATGGTCAGCCCCAGCATTTT; CDR3: CASSQEGFDGQPQHF
D: .; J: TRBJ1-5; V: TRBV12-3/TRBV12-4; size: few; DNA: TGTGCCAGCAGTCCGACAGGTACCAATCAGCCCCAGCATTTT; CDR3: CASSPTGTNQPQHF
D: TRBD1; J: TRBJ1-2; V: TRBV6-1; size: many; DNA: TGTGCCAGCAGTGACGTTCGAGAGGACAGGGATCACTATGGCTACACCTTC; CDR3: CASSDVREDRDHYGYTF
D: .; J: TRBJ2-6; V: TRBV7-2; size: few; DNA: TGTGCCAGCAGTACCCTCTCTGGGGCCAACGTCCTGACTTTC; CDR3: CASSTLSGANVLTF
D: .; J: TRBJ2-6; V: TRBV7-2; size: .; DNA: TGTGCCAGCAGCCGCAACAGAAACTCTGGGGCCAACGTCCTGACTTTC; CDR3: CASSRNRNSGANVLTF
D: .; J: TRBJ1-6; V: TRBV3-1; size: few; DNA: TGTGCCAGCAGCCCCCTGACATCCACTAATTCACCCCTCCACTTT; CDR3: CASSPLTSTNSPLHF
D: TRBD2; J: TRBJ2-7; V: TRBV10-1; size: .; DNA: TGCGCCAGCAGTGTCTCGCGGGAGATGCACGAGCAGTACTTC; CDR3: CASSVSREMHEQYF
D: TRBD1; J: TRBJ2-5; V: TRBV20-1; size: .; DNA: TGCAGTGCTCCAGGACAGGTCCAAGAGACCCAGTACTTC; CDR3: CSAPGQVQETQYF
D: .; J: TRBJ2-5; V: TRBV20-1; size: .; DNA: TGCAGTGCTCAAGGGCGGCCCGTACAAGAGACCCAGTACTTC; CDR3: CSAQGRPVQETQYF
D: .; J: TRBJ1-6; V: TRBV11-2; size: few; DNA: TGTGCCAGCAGCCTGACCTTGGACAGTTTTTCACCCCTCCACTTT; CDR3: CASSLTLDSFSPLHF
D: .; J: TRBJ1-1; V: TRBV14; size: few; DNA: TGTGCCAGCGTCACAGGAAAAAAGGACACTGAAGCTTTCTTT; CDR3: CASVTGKKDTEAFF
D: TRBD1; J: TRBJ2-7; V: TRBV7-7; size: few; DNA: TGTGCTAGCAGCAGGGACAGGGGGAGCTCCTACGAGCAGTACTTC; CDR3: CASSRDRGSSYEQYF
D: .; J: TRBJ1-1; V: TRBV11-2; size: few; DNA: TGTGCCAGCAGCTTAGAGCGGGGGATCACTGAAGCTTTCTTT; CDR3: CASSLERGITEAFF
D: TRBD2; J: TRBJ2-5; V: TRBV11-2; size: few; DNA: TGTGCCAGCAGCTTAGATCGCGAATGGACTAGCAGGGAGACCCAGTACTTC; CDR3: CASSLDREWTSRETQYF
D: .; J: TRBJ2-2; V: TRBV3-1; size: .; DNA: TGTGCCAGCAGCCAAGATCCAGTCCTCAGGGTAACCGGGGAGCTGTTTTTT; CDR3: CASSQDPVLRVTGELFF
D: .; J: TRBJ2-7; V: TRBV11-2; size: .; DNA: TGTGCCACCGCCGAGACCTACGAGCAGTACTTC; CDR3: CATAETYEQYF
D: .; J: TRBJ2-2; V: TRBV5-1; size: .; DNA: TGCGCCAGCAGCCAGACAGGAAGCACCGGGGAGCTGTTTTTT; CDR3: CASSQTGSTGELFF
D: TRBD1; J: TRBJ2-2; V: TRBV5-4; size: .; DNA: TGTGCCAGCAGCCGTGCCCAGGACAGGGACACCGGGGAGCTGTTTTTT; CDR3: CASSRAQDRDTGELFF